This T cell receptor beta chain was obtained from a study of identical twins. Each CDR3 protein gets one entry after TCRdb re-called the 5' RACE reads with MiXCR. Counted here are about 660,000 distinct CDR3 sequences, over 8.5% occurring once; the ten biggest clones make up 0.98%. CDR3 length: 10 amino acids. The V end was cut by 11 bases, the J end by 4 bases, with 9 bases between. Germline-derived CDR1 and CDR2 are ENHRY and SYGVKD. This sample also appeared in a second study, on yellow fever vaccine responses in identical twins.

This clonotype was sampled from a woman between 18 and 29 years old in good health. The chain carries TRBV10-3 and TRBJ2-7; D possibly corresponds to TRBD2 (6 bases). The sequencing input was PBMCs. The CDR3 protein is CACGGYEQYF. CDR3 nucleotide sequence: TGTGCCTGTGGGGGGTACGAGCAGTACTTC.